The clone carrying this T cell receptor beta chain has just a few counts. No antigen is known for it. The record originates from a study of cytomegalovirus exposure and HLA in healthy donors. About the study: Approximately 80 million unique TCRs from HLA-typed donors were held in an early data release.

General study points: Apparent HLA restriction characterized most CMV-associated TCR beta chains in a later analysis. There was a cluster of highly shared sequence variants that was likely a sequencing artifact. Rarity held for most TCR sequences, but there were some public TCRs that occurred in many donors.

The PCR was carried out with 60 Vbeta primers and 13 Jbeta primers. Measured with immunoSEQ multiplex PCR; TCRdb has only the in-frame clones, and not every one. The data contain 100,000 to 150,000 clones, around 9% of them seen just once; the ten biggest clones take up 4.5% to 5.5%. This clonotype originated in a man in his forties in good health and CMV-seronegative. The specimen was PBMCs.

CDR3: CASSEVAGGFTDTQYF. DNA for the CDR3: TGTGCCAGCAGTGAAGTAGCGGGGGGGTTCACAGATACGCAGTATTTT. The V call is TRBV6-1, the J call TRBJ2-3; TRBD2 aligns across 11 bases. V shed 1 base, J shed 2 bases, and the junction held 2 bases outside the gene matches. CDR3 size: 16 residues. Germline CDR1 is MNHNS and CDR2 is SASEGT.